This section outlines one T cell receptor beta chain sequence together with its context. The sample originates from a study of human T cells and chemical hapten exposure. Time point specified: patch test 3, about 24 weeks after DPC sensitization. Treatment specified: therapeutic diphenylcyclopropenone sensitization with weekly scalp DPC. Library construction involved attaching unique molecular identifiers to individual cDNA molecules, which allowed quantitative, reproducible TCR counting. TCRdb redid the calling of the RACE reads with MiXCR, one entry per CDR3 protein. The sample includes 150,000 to 200,000 distinct CDR3 sequences, roughly a quarter seen only once; the top ten take approximately 2.1%. CDR3 length: 17 amino acids. Unmatched junction bases numbered 7, after V lost 2 bases and J lost 0 bases. Germline assignment: CDR1 SGDLS and CDR2 YYNGEE.

Sequencing was performed on whole blood, taken in connection with sensitization to the hapten diphenylcyclopropenone (DPC). The chain is built from TRBV9 and TRBJ2-2; TRBD1 aligns across 7 bases. The TCR sequence derives from a woman aged 18-30 years with alopecia areata. Some clones in this sample may be carry-over from other donors' samples. CDR3 nucleotide sequence: TGTGCCAGCAGCGTGGAACCGGGACAGACGAACACCGGGGAGCTGTTTTTT. Amino acid sequence: CASSVEPGQTNTGELFF.